Listed below are T cell receptor beta chains from one sample, sequenced in a study of shared clonotypes between healthy human individuals. Sequenced by immunoSEQ multiplex PCR; TCRdb stores in-frame clones only, minus some. The sample includes some 1.4 million clones, 96% of them seen just once. The sample taken for sequencing was naive CD4+ T cells sorted from blood. The receptors shown here come from a man aged 25-45 years in good health. Each CDR3 is given with its conserved first and last residue. A D gene is named only where the DNA matches it firmly. Clone size is not always given. Where it is, it says once, few, many or a class for expanded clones.

v_gene,abundance,d_gene,j_gene,CDR3aa,CDR3nt
TRBV28,NA,TRBD2,TRBJ2-7,CASSLAGRWGLAQASYEQYF,TGTGCCAGCAGTTTAGCAGGAAGGTGGGGACTAGCGCAAGCCTCCTACGAGCAGTACTTC
TRBV5-1,once,TRBD2,TRBJ2-2,CASSSLAGVATGELFF,TGCGCCAGCAGCTCTTTAGCGGGAGTAGCCACCGGGGAGCTGTTTTTT
TRBV18,NA,NA,TRBJ2-2,CASSPQGPNTGELFF,TGTGCCAGCTCTCCACAGGGCCCGAACACCGGGGAGCTGTTTTTT
TRBV7-8,NA,NA,TRBJ2-7,CASSLTAGMGYEQYF,TGTGCCAGCAGCTTAACGGCGGGAATGGGATACGAGCAGTACTTC
TRBV5-6,NA,NA,TRBJ2-3,CASSYYGRTPGMQYF,TGTGCCAGCAGTTACTACGGACGGACCCCAGGGATGCAGTATTTT
TRBV15,once,NA,TRBJ2-3,CATSRLRGATDTQYF,TGTGCCACCAGCCGACTCAGGGGCGCCACAGATACGCAGTATTTT
TRBV5-1,NA,TRBD1,TRBJ1-5,CASSLGQGSQPQHF,TGCGCCAGCAGCCTGGGACAGGGAAGTCAGCCCCAGCATTTT
TRBV2,NA,NA,TRBJ2-7,CASSVQGTYEQYF,TGTGCCAGCAGTGTGCAGGGCACCTACGAGCAGTACTTC
TRBV7-9,NA,NA,TRBJ1-1,CASSNQGYGEAFF,TGTGCCAGCAGCAATCAGGGTTACGGTGAAGCTTTCTTT
TRBV6-5,NA,TRBD2,TRBJ2-3,CASSPSGRITDTQYF,TGTGCCAGCAGTCCTAGCGGGAGGATAACAGATACGCAGTATTTT
TRBV6-1,NA,TRBD1,TRBJ2-5,CASSALAGTGGAETQYF,TGTGCCAGCAGTGCCCTCGCCGGGACAGGGGGCGCGGAGACCCAGTACTTC
TRBV6-5,NA,TRBD1,TRBJ2-7,CASTRQGNSYEQYF,TGTGCCAGCACCAGACAGGGAAACTCCTACGAGCAGTACTTC
TRBV19,NA,TRBD1,TRBJ2-5,CASSIGGQQETQYF,TGTGCCAGTAGTATAGGGGGACAGCAAGAGACCCAGTACTTC
TRBV7-2,NA,NA,TRBJ1-2,CASSFSGTYGYTF,TGTGCCAGCAGCTTTTCAGGGACCTATGGCTACACCTTC
TRBV4-2,NA,TRBD2,TRBJ2-7,CASSQAGGGAYEQYF,TGTGCCAGCAGCCAAGCGGGGGGAGGAGCCTACGAGCAGTACTTC
TRBV7-7,NA,NA,TRBJ2-3,CASSQEGLLTDTQYF,TGTGCCAGCAGCCAAGAGGGACTTCTCACAGATACGCAGTATTTT
TRBV11-3,NA,NA,TRBJ2-2,CASSLRGSPTGELFF,TGTGCCAGCAGCTTACGAGGGAGCCCCACCGGGGAGCTGTTTTTT
TRBV10-3,NA,NA,TRBJ2-1,CAISPNSYNEQFF,TGTGCCATCAGCCCAAACTCCTACAATGAGCAGTTCTTC
TRBV5-4,NA,TRBD2,TRBJ2-2,CASSPGTSGSTGELFF,TGTGCCAGCAGCCCTGGGACTAGCGGGAGTACCGGGGAGCTGTTTTTT
TRBV5-6,NA,TRBD1,TRBJ1-2,CASSSTGNGYTF,TGTGCCAGCAGCTCGACAGGGAACGGCTACACCTTC
TRBV29-1,NA,TRBD1,TRBJ2-5,CSVEVGFWAGGIETQYF,TGCAGCGTTGAAGTTGGGTTTTGGGCAGGGGGCATAGAGACCCAGTACTTC
TRBV2,NA,NA,TRBJ2-7,CASSVSGYEQYF,TGTGCCAGCAGTGTATCAGGCTACGAGCAGTACTTC
TRBV11-2,NA,NA,TRBJ2-2,CASRLVGAGGELFF,TGTGCCAGCAGATTAGTGGGGGCGGGCGGGGAGCTGTTTTTT
TRBV9,NA,NA,TRBJ2-5,CASSVDTGTRGKTQYF,TGTGCCAGCAGCGTAGACACAGGGACACGCGGGAAGACCCAGTACTTC
TRBV10-1,NA,TRBD1,TRBJ2-5,CASSGPRGRGQETQYF,TGCGCCAGCAGTGGACCGAGGGGGCGCGGGCAAGAGACCCAGTACTTC
TRBV6-1,NA,TRBD1,TRBJ1-2,CASSGRQGANYGYTF,TGTGCCAGCAGTGGACGACAGGGGGCTAACTATGGCTACACCTTC
TRBV6-5,NA,NA,TRBJ1-1,CASSYLPNTEAFF,TGTGCCAGCAGTTACTTACCGAACACTGAAGCTTTCTTT
TRBV27,NA,TRBD2,TRBJ2-2,CASSFRRAGGRPAGELFF,TGTGCCAGCAGCTTCCGGAGAGCGGGAGGGCGGCCGGCCGGGGAGCTGTTTTTT
TRBV10-3,NA,TRBD1,TRBJ2-1,CAIRVDRDLDEQFF,TGTGCCATACGGGTGGACAGGGACTTGGATGAGCAGTTCTTC
TRBV7-7,NA,TRBD2,TRBJ2-1,CASSTTSGTHEQFF,TGTGCCAGCAGCACGACTAGCGGGACACACGAGCAGTTCTTC
TRBV28,NA,NA,TRBJ2-1,CASSPTYNEQFF,TGTGCCAGCAGCCCGACCTACAATGAGCAGTTCTTC
TRBV10-2,NA,TRBD2,TRBJ2-2,CASSSSGRRSGELFF,TGCGCCAGCAGTTCTAGCGGGAGAAGGTCCGGGGAGCTGTTTTTT
TRBV5-8,NA,NA,TRBJ1-5,CASSLGQPQHF,TGTGCCAGCAGCTTGGGTCAGCCCCAGCATTTT
TRBV9,NA,TRBD2,TRBJ2-4,CASSVGSGRAWGVDIQYF,TGTGCCAGCAGCGTAGGGAGCGGGAGGGCCTGGGGAGTGGACATTCAGTACTTC
TRBV9,NA,NA,TRBJ2-1,CASSPRQLSSYNEQFF,TGTGCCAGCAGCCCAAGACAGTTGAGCTCCTACAATGAGCAGTTCTTC
TRBV27,once,NA,TRBJ2-5,CASSLGSGQETQYF,TGTGCCAGCAGTTTAGGGTCCGGGCAAGAGACCCAGTACTTC
TRBV7-9,NA,TRBD1,TRBJ2-7,CASSPRTGFYEQYF,TGTGCCAGCAGCCCTCGGACAGGGTTCTACGAGCAGTACTTC
TRBV7-9,NA,NA,TRBJ2-2,CASSYRGSNTGELFF,TGTGCCAGCAGCTATCGGGGATCGAACACCGGGGAGCTGTTTTTT
TRBV7-9,once,NA,TRBJ2-6,CASSRRGVDGANVLTF,TGTGCCAGCAGCCGCCGGGGAGTGGATGGGGCCAACGTCCTGACTTTC
TRBV6-5,NA,TRBD2,TRBJ2-7,CASRKISGSSYEQYF,TGTGCCAGCCGGAAAATTAGCGGGAGCTCCTACGAGCAGTACTTC